What follows describes a single TCR beta chain. The entry originates in a study of control samples from healthy donors and cancer patients. Trimming took 12 bases from V and 13 from J, leaving 20 bases between them. The CDR3 has 12 residues. Germline V gives CDR1 KGHDR, CDR2 SFDVKD. TCRdb's table, derived via immunoSEQ multiplex PCR, lists solely in-frame clones and lacks some. The repertoire holds about 100,000 clones, roughly 87% seen once, with 15% to 20% in the top ten. The TCR sequence derives from a woman aged 45-65 years in good health. V and J are TRBV24-1 and TRBJ1-4; weak D call: TRBD1 (6 bases). What was sequenced was blood. The CDR3 sequence is CAPEGGRGSLFF. The CDR3 DNA follows: TGTGCCCCAGAGGGGGGAAGGGGGTCACTGTTTTTT.